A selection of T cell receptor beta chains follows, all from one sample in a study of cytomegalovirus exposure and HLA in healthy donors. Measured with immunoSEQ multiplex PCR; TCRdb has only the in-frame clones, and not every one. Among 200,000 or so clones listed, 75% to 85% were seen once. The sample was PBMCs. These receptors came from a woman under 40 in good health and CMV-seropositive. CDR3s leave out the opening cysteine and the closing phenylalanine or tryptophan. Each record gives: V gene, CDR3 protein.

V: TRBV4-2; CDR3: ASSQLITGNTEAF
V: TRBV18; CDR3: ASSAGERSYEQY
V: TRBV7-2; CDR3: ASSLPSRPGLVLSYEQY
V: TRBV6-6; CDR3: ASTGTGGDEKLF
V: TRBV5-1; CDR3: ASSLLAGGMNTEAF
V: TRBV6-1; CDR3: ASSEDRGWGQTNEKLF
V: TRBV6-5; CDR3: ASSYDRGLGWAF
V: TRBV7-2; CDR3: ASSSRGGVGGNTIY
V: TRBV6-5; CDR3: ASSTYRANEQF
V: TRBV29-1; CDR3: SVIDRGYGYT
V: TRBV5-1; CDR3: ASSLVGDEQY
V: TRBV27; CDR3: ASSLYRETGDTEAF
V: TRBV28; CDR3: ASSKDRSNYGYT
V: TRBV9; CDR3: ASSVLPQETQY
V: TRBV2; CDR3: ASSGTGGGWTNEKLF
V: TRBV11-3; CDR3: ASSLEGRGNEQY
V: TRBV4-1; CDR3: ASSQERQGNEQF
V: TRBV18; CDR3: ASSPGGSSYEQY
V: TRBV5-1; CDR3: ASSPVAGNYNEQF
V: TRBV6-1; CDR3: ASSGRAGALL
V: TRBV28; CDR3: ASSFLDRGDEKLF
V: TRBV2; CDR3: ASNLGGNPSGYT
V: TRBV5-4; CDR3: ASSFGIAGSGSYEQY
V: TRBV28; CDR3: VVGGALDTQY
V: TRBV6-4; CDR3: ASRADRSSGKLF
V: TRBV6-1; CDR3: ASSEFIQNNQPQH
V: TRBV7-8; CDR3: ASILPPGLAGLETQY
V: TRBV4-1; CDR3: ASSRFRQGTSYEQY
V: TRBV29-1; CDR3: SADRSNMNTEAF
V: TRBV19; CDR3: ASSPSSGSYNEQF
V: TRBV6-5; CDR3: ASSYSGTGNAF
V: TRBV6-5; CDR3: ASRGTERRQETQY
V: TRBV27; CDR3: ASKVLNPGQGNTEAF